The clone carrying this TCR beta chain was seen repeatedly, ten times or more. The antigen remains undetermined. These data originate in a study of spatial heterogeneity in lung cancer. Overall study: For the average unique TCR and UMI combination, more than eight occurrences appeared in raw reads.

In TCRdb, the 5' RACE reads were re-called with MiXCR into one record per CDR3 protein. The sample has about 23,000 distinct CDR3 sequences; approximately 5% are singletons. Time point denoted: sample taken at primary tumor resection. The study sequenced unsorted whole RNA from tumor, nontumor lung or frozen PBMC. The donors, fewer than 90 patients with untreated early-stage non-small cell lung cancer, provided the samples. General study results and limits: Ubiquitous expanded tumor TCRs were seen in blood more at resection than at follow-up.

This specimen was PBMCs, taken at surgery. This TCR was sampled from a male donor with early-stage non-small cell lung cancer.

DNA of the CDR3: TGTGCCAGCAGTTTAGGGCAGGGGTATGGATCCTATAATTCACCCCTCCACTTT. Protein product: CASSLGQGYGSYNSPLHF. The V call is TRBV12-3 or TRBV12-4, the J call TRBJ1-6; a weak D match, TRBD1 (6 bases). V lost 1 base and J 1 base, leaving 14 bases between the germline ends. CDR3 length: 18 residues.